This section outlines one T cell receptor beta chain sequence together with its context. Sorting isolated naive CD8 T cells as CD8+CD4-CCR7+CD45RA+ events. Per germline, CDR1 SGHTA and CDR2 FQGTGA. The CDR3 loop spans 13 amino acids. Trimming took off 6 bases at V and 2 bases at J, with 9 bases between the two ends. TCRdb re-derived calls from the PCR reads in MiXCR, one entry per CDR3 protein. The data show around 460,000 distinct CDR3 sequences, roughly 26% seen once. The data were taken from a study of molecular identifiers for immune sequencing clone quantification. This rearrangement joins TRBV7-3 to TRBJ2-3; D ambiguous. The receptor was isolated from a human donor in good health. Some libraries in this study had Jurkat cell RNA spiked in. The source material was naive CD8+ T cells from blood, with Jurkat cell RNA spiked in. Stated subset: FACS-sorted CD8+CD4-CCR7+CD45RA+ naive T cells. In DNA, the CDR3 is TGTGCCAGCAGTATTATTCACACAGATACGCAGTATTTT. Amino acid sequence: CASSIIHTDTQYF.